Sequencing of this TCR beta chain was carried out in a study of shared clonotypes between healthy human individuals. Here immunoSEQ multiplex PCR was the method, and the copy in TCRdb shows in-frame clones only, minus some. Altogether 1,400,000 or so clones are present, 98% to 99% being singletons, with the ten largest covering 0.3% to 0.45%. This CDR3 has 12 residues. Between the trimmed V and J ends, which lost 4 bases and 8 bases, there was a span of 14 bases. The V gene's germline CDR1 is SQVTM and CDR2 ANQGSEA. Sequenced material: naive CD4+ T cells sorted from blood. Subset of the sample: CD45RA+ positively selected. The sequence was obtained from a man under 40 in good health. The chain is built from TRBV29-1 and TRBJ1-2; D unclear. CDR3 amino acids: CSVVDDPRGYTF. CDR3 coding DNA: TGCAGCGTTGTGGACGACCCCCGGGGCTACACCTTC.